These 20 T cell receptor beta chains share one sample of origin, sequenced in a study of cytomegalovirus exposure and HLA in healthy donors. PCR primers comprised 60 Vbeta and 13 Jbeta primers. Libraries were prepared by immunoSEQ multiplex PCR; TCRdb keeps only in-frame clonotypes and omits some of them. Among under 200,000 clones listed, around 86% were seen once. Material for sequencing was PBMCs. These receptors were collected from a male donor in good health and CMV-seronegative.

This clone was detected once. The chain links TRBV7-9 to TRBJ1-2, with D tentatively TRBD1 (5 bases). CDR3 length: 14 amino acids. V dropped 5 bases and J dropped 1 base, with 11 bases sitting between them. The germline V gene encodes CDR1 SEHNR and CDR2 FQNEAQ (reference sequence). CDR3 loop: CASSPGQHNYGYTF. CDR3 coding DNA: TGTGCCAGCAGCCCAGGGCAGCATAACTATGGCTACACCTTC.

The rearrangement links TRBV10-3 to TRBJ1-6, with 8 bases lining up with TRBD1. V lost 10 bases, J lost 5 bases, and 7 bases stayed unmatched. This CDR3 contains 14 residues. Germline V lookup: CDR1 ENHRY, CDR2 SYGVKD. CDR3 in amino acids: CATATGQDNSPLHF. DNA for the CDR3: TGTGCCACCGCCACGGGACAGGATAATTCACCCCTCCACTTT.

The chain recombines TRBV29-1 with TRBJ1-3; D gene ambiguous. V lost 4 bases to trimming and J lost 1 base, with 14 bases between them. Per germline, CDR1 SQVTM and CDR2 ANQGSEA. The CDR3 has 15 residues. This chain's CDR3 is CSVAETPASGNTIYF. CDR3 DNA sequence: TGCAGCGTTGCGGAGACCCCCGCGTCTGGAAACACCATATATTTT. Using reference TRBV29-1 and TRBJ1-3 for the parts outside the CDR3, the full variable domain is SAVISQKPSRDICQRGTSLTIQCQVDSQVTMMFWYRQQPGQSLTLIATANQGSEATYESGFVIDKFPISRPNLTFSTLTVSNMSPEDSSIYLCSVAETPASGNTIYFGEGSWLTVV.

The chain has TRBV4-3 and TRBJ2-1, with 7 positions matching TRBD2. Looked up from germline, CDR1 is LGHNA and CDR2 is YSLEER. CDR3 length: 14 amino acids. Losses at the gene ends were 3 bases for V and 6 bases for J; bases not matched to a gene: 5. Written as DNA, the CDR3 is TGCGCCAGCAGCCAGAGCGGGGTGACCAATGAGCAGTTCTTC. Protein sequence: CASSQSGVTNEQFF.

V gene TRBV19 combines with J gene TRBJ2-6; D is uncertain. The length of the CDR3 is 15 residues. CDR1 is LNHDA and CDR2 is SQIVND in the germline V gene (reference sequence). V was trimmed by 2 bases and J by 0 bases, leaving 5 bases between them. The CDR3 loop reads CASSIPRSGANVLTF. In DNA form, the CDR3 reads TGTGCCAGTAGTATACCCCGCTCTGGGGCCAACGTCCTGACTTTC.

The chain links TRBV5-4 to TRBJ1-3; D gene uncertain. V was cut by 4 bases and J by 0 bases, with 14 bases left in between. This CDR3 spans 16 amino acids. Germline CDR1 is SGHNT and CDR2 is YYREEE (reference sequence). CDR3 in DNA: TGTGCCAGCAGCCCCGACCAGGTGAACTCTGGAAACACCATATATTTT. This sequence encodes CASSPDQVNSGNTIYF.

This sequence joins TRBV5-1 and TRBJ1-3, with a tentative D call TRBD1 (6 bases). V lost 0 bases and J lost 4, with 14 bases in between. The CDR3 contains 16 residues. Germline V gene sequence: CDR1 SGHRS, CDR2 YFSETQ. CDR3 DNA sequence: TGCGCCAGCAGCTTGGCCTTGACAGGCCAAGGAAACACCATATATTTT. It is translated as CASSLALTGQGNTIYF.

V is TRBV15 and J is TRBJ2-5, with D hard to call. The CDR3 covers 16 residues. CDR1 and CDR2 from the germline V gene are LNHNV and YYDKDF (reference sequence). V lost 4 bases and J lost 1, with 16 bases in between. CDR3 nucleotide sequence: TGTGCCACCAGCACCAGACTGGGTCTGACCCAAGAGACCCAGTACTTC. It codes for CATSTRLGLTQETQYF.

The chain has TRBV2 and TRBJ1-5; unclear D gene. Trimming shortened V by 3 bases and J by 4 bases, and 10 bases separated the two germline ends. Germline CDR1 is SNHLY and CDR2 is FYNNEI. This CDR3 is 14 amino acids long. The CDR3 nucleotides are TGTGCCAGCAGTGACGGAGTTAGGAATCAGCCCCAGCATTTT. Protein product: CASSDGVRNQPQHF.

V usage is TRBV10-2 and J usage is TRBJ2-7; 9 bases are shared with TRBD1. The V and J ends lost 2 bases and 9 bases, in that order; junction bases with no gene match: 5. Germline V gene sequence: CDR1 WSHSY, CDR2 SAAADI. This CDR3 has 13 residues. This CDR3 reads CASSERGQGVQYF. The DNA for the CDR3 is TGCGCCAGCAGTGAGCGGGGACAGGGAGTGCAGTACTTC.

The chain employs TRBV5-1 and TRBJ2-2; 9 nucleotides line up with TRBD2. The CDR3 loop spans 20 amino acids. Germline loops: CDR1 SGHRS, CDR2 YFSETQ. V lost 4 bases and J lost 2; bases outside the gene matches: 18. The CDR3 DNA is TGCGCCAGCAGCCTGATCCCTACAGGATGGACTAGCGAAAACACCGGGGAGCTGTTTTTT. Its protein is CASSLIPTGWTSENTGELFF.

Concerning this clone: Other nucleotide sequences from this sample produce the same CDR3. The J gene is TRBJ2-1, the V gene TRBV30; the match to TRBD2 covers 9 bases. Losses at the gene ends were 0 bases for V and 7 bases for J; bases not matched to a gene: 7. This CDR3 comprises 15 residues. CDR1 is GTSNPN, CDR2 SVGIG, per germline (reference sequence). The CDR3 loop reads CAWSVGLAGSNEQFF. CDR3 nucleotides: TGTGCCTGGAGTGTGGGGCTAGCGGGGTCGAATGAGCAGTTCTTC.

This chain connects TRBV6-5 to TRBJ1-5, with 7 bases matching TRBD1. The germline V gene encodes CDR1 MNHEY and CDR2 SVGAGI. V trimming: 6 bases; J trimming: 6 bases; junction bases outside the gene matches: 11. This CDR3 spans 15 amino acids. This CDR3 reads CASSPMTGFSQPQHF. For the CDR3, the DNA is TGTGCCAGCAGCCCAATGACAGGGTTCAGTCAGCCCCAGCATTTT.

The sample holds one count of this clone. The rearrangement uses TRBV19 and TRBJ1-3; tentatively, D is TRBD1 (5 bases). Trimming cost V 7 bases and J 4 bases, with 8 bases left between them. CDR3 size: 12 residues. The germline V gene has CDR1 LNHDA and CDR2 SQIVND (reference sequence). CDR3 amino acids: CASTGIGNTIYF. For the CDR3, the DNA is TGTGCCAGTACAGGGATCGGAAACACCATATATTTT.

This clone came up once. The CDR3 DNA reads as TGTGCCAGCTCACCGGCAGGGAACCAAGAGACCCAGTACTTC. It is translated as CASSPAGNQETQYF. The genes are TRBV18 and TRBJ2-5; possibly TRBD1 for D (5 bases). The CDR3 extends over 14 amino acids. Germline V lookup: CDR1 KGHSH, CDR2 LQKENI. V was cut by 3 bases and J by 0 bases, with 8 bases left in between.

This clone was seen a single time. The chain is built from TRBV13 and TRBJ2-7; D is uncertain. Germline CDR1 and CDR2: PRHDT and FYEKMQ (reference sequence). CDR3 length: 13 amino acids. V lost 0 bases and J lost 3, with 6 bases in between. Here the CDR3 reads CASSLGRNYEQYF. The DNA of the CDR3 is TGTGCCAGCAGCTTAGGCAGAAACTACGAGCAGTACTTC. Full variable domain (missing parts from reference TRBV13 and TRBJ2-7): AAGVIQSPRHLIKEKRETATLKCYPIPRHDTVYWYQQGPGQDPQFLISFYEKMQSDKGSIPDRFSAQQFSDYHSELNMSSLELGDSALYFCASSLGRNYEQYFGPGTRLTVT.

In this sample, this clone turned up once. This sequence joins TRBV6-5 and TRBJ1-1; no firm D call. The CDR3 extends over 13 amino acids. Germline V gene lookup returns CDR1 MNHEY and CDR2 SVGAGI. V was trimmed by 5 bases and J by 1 base, leaving 8 bases between them. The CDR3 DNA sequence: TGTGCCAGCAGTCTTGTCCGGAACACTGAAGCTTTCTTT. Translation: CASSLVRNTEAFF.

The chain employs TRBV5-6 and TRBJ1-2; TRBD1 is a possible D gene (5 bases). The V end lost 1 base, the J end lost 8 bases, and 12 bases lay between the germline ends. CDR1 and CDR2 from the germline V gene are SGHDT and YYEEEE. The CDR3 has 13 residues. CDR3 in amino acids: CASSLWGVEGYTF. The CDR3, as DNA: TGTGCCAGCAGCTTGTGGGGGGTAGAAGGCTACACCTTC.

The chain is built from TRBV25-1 and TRBJ1-2, with TRBD1 as a possible D gene (6 bases). V was clipped by 5 bases and J by 0 bases, with 16 bases between them. Germline V gene data show CDR1 as MGHDK and CDR2 as SYGVNS. There are 16 residues in the CDR3. In DNA, the CDR3 is TGTGCCAGCAGTCCGGGGGGGGCCCCTTCTAACTATGGCTACACCTTC. Its protein product is CASSPGGAPSNYGYTF.

CDR3 coding DNA: TGCGCCAGCAGTCAATCCGGGACAGGGCAAAAAACCGAAGCTTTCTTT. Translated: CASSQSGTGQKTEAFF. The V and J genes are TRBV23-1 and TRBJ1-1, with 9 bases lining up with TRBD1. TRBV23-1 has ORF status, its function being uncertain. The J segment lost 8 bases and the V segment lost 0 bases, leaving 10 bases of the junction unmatched. The CDR3 is 16 amino acids.